This is a list of T cell receptor beta chains from one sample in a study of T cell changes during pregnancy in multiple sclerosis. Here immunoSEQ multiplex PCR was the method, and the copy in TCRdb shows in-frame clones only, minus some. This sample yields under 90,000 clones, of which 90% to 95% are seen a single time; 0.8% to 1% belongs to the top ten. The sequencing here drew on peripheral blood, taken in the second trimester of pregnancy. The receptors here all came from a female donor in good health, enrolled as a control in a pregnancy study. The CDR3 runs from the conserved cysteine through the conserved F or W. The order of the fields is V gene, clone size, D gene, J gene, CDR3 protein, CDR3 DNA. A D gene is named only where the DNA matches it firmly. Some rows have no size entry. The others give once, few or many, or a class for an expanded clone.

v_call: TRBV7-2; clone_size: .; d_call: TRBD1; j_call: TRBJ2-7; cdr3_aa: CASTYLGQGTYEQYF; cdr3_nt: TGTGCCAGCACCTACCTGGGACAGGGGACCTACGAGCAGTACTTC
v_call: TRBV6-1; clone_size: .; d_call: .; j_call: TRBJ2-4; cdr3_aa: CASSPRGGKNIQYF; cdr3_nt: TGTGCCAGCAGCCCCAGGGGTGGCAAAAACATTCAGTACTTC
v_call: TRBV6-1; clone_size: .; d_call: TRBD1; j_call: TRBJ2-5; cdr3_aa: CASSRQGYQETQYF; cdr3_nt: TGTGCCAGCAGCCGACAGGGATACCAAGAGACCCAGTACTTC
v_call: TRBV6-5; clone_size: .; d_call: .; j_call: TRBJ2-3; cdr3_aa: CAAASGGSHTQYF; cdr3_nt: TGTGCCGCAGCGTCGGGTGGGAGCCATACGCAGTATTTT
v_call: TRBV30; clone_size: .; d_call: .; j_call: TRBJ1-2; cdr3_aa: CAWSVWGEDGYTF; cdr3_nt: TGTGCCTGGAGCGTGTGGGGGGAGGATGGCTACACCTTC
v_call: TRBV15; clone_size: once; d_call: .; j_call: TRBJ2-5; cdr3_aa: CATSGRGETQYF; cdr3_nt: TGTGCCACCAGCGGCCGGGGAGAGACCCAGTACTTC
v_call: TRBV5-4; clone_size: .; d_call: TRBD2; j_call: TRBJ2-1; cdr3_aa: CASSLGLAGAQDEQFF; cdr3_nt: TGTGCCAGCAGCTTGGGTCTAGCGGGAGCGCAGGATGAGCAGTTCTTC
v_call: TRBV4-1; clone_size: .; d_call: TRBD2; j_call: TRBJ2-7; cdr3_aa: CASSLQLAGGRSYEQYF; cdr3_nt: TGCGCCAGCAGCCTTCAGTTAGCGGGAGGGCGCTCCTACGAGCAGTACTTC
v_call: TRBV21-1; clone_size: .; d_call: .; j_call: TRBJ2-7; cdr3_aa: CASSNGLVLSYEQYF; cdr3_nt: TGTGCCAGCAGCAATGGACTAGTCCTCTCCTACGAGCAGTACTTC
v_call: TRBV5-1; clone_size: .; d_call: TRBD2; j_call: TRBJ2-1; cdr3_aa: CASMGLAYNEQFF; cdr3_nt: TGCGCCAGCATGGGACTAGCCTACAATGAGCAGTTCTTC
v_call: TRBV27; clone_size: .; d_call: .; j_call: TRBJ2-2; cdr3_aa: CASSLSVLAQRPGELFF; cdr3_nt: TGTGCCAGCAGTTTATCAGTTCTAGCACAACGGCCCGGGGAGCTGTTTTTT
v_call: TRBV7-8; clone_size: .; d_call: .; j_call: TRBJ2-7; cdr3_aa: CASSPPLLTEYEQYF; cdr3_nt: TGTGCCAGCAGCCCACCCTTATTGACAGAGTACGAGCAGTACTTC
v_call: TRBV14; clone_size: .; d_call: TRBD2; j_call: TRBJ2-7; cdr3_aa: CASSQDLASGDTNYEQYF; cdr3_nt: TGTGCCAGCAGCCAAGATTTGGCTAGCGGTGATACAAACTACGAGCAGTACTTC
v_call: TRBV19; clone_size: .; d_call: TRBD1; j_call: TRBJ2-5; cdr3_aa: CASRSTGQGETQYF; cdr3_nt: TGTGCCAGCCGATCAACGGGACAGGGGGAGACCCAGTACTTC
v_call: TRBV5-1; clone_size: .; d_call: .; j_call: TRBJ1-1; cdr3_aa: CASTHGGGQKNTEAFF; cdr3_nt: TGCGCCAGCACCCATGGGGGTGGACAGAAAAACACTGAAGCTTTCTTT
v_call: TRBV14; clone_size: .; d_call: .; j_call: TRBJ2-3; cdr3_aa: CASSQYLVGHNSRYF; cdr3_nt: TGTGCCAGCAGCCAGTACCTGGTTGGACACAACTCCCGGTATTTT